What follows are 15 T cell receptor beta chains derived from one specimen sequenced in a study of PD-1 blockade in classical Hodgkin lymphoma. The sample's time point: cycle 4 day 1 (C4D1), after five to seven weeks of nivolumab. Relapse after autologous stem cell transplantation occurred in every patient, and brentuximab vedotin exposure varied. Purification of CD4+ T cells from thawed PBMCs was achieved by magnetic negative selection. Only in-frame clones appear in the TCRdb table, and some are missing; sequencing was by immunoSEQ multiplex PCR. The repertoire holds around 12,000 clones, with roughly 72% as singletons. Source: CD4+ T cells from blood, taken before the fourth cycle of nivolumab. The origin of the receptors is a human donor with classical Hodgkin lymphoma.

The CDR3 loop reads CASSPHRPTPNEQFF. CDR3 bases: TGTGCCAGCAGTCCCCACCGCCCCACGCCGAATGAGCAGTTCTTC. This sequence joins TRBV27 and TRBJ2-1; D is ambiguous. V lost 5 bases and J 7 bases, leaving 18 bases between the germline ends. Germline lookup yields CDR1 MNHEY and CDR2 SMNVEV (reference sequence). The CDR3 contains 15 residues.

CDR3 DNA: TGTGCCAGTAGTATAGCTAGCGGGATATCAGATACGCAGTATTTT. Its translation: CASSIASGISDTQYF. This rearrangement joins TRBV19 to TRBJ2-3; 9 bases are shared with TRBD2. The V segment lost 1 base and the J segment 4 bases; nucleotides outside the gene matches: 3. CDR3 length: 15 amino acids. Germline lookup yields CDR1 LNHDA and CDR2 SQIVND (reference sequence). Looking up the rest from reference TRBV19 and TRBJ2-3 gives the full variable domain: DGGITQSPKYLFRKEGQNVTLSCEQNLNHDAMYWYRQDPGQGLRLIYYSQIVNDFQKGDIAEGYSVSREKKESFPLTVTSAQKNPTAFYLCASSIASGISDTQYFGPGTRLTVL.

The chain combines TRBV28 with TRBJ2-6; D is possibly TRBD1 (6 bases). This CDR3 region has 14 residues. Trimming took off 3 bases at V and 4 bases at J, with 7 bases between the two ends. In germline, CDR1 is MDHEN, CDR2 SYDVKM. The CDR3, as DNA: TGTGCCAGCAGTTTTACAGGGGGGGCCAACGTCCTGACTTTC. The encoded protein is CASSFTGGANVLTF.

This clone was observed a single time. V gene TRBV27 combines with J gene TRBJ1-5; tentatively, D is TRBD1 (5 bases). This CDR3 has 15 residues. V lost 6 bases, J lost 1 base, and 13 bases lay in between. Germline values: CDR1 MNHEY, CDR2 SMNVEV (reference sequence). CDR3 sequence (DNA): TGTGCCAGCAGAGAGGAGGGGCCGAGCAATCAGCCCCAGCATTTT. Its protein product is CASREEGPSNQPQHF.

This clone is labeled as medium-sized. The V and J genes are TRBV7-9 and TRBJ1-1; D possibly corresponds to TRBD1 (5 bases). Per the germline V gene, CDR1 is SEHNR and CDR2 is FQNEAQ (reference sequence). Trimming removed 1 base at V and 4 bases at J, with 13 bases between. This CDR3 is built from 15 residues. The CDR3, as DNA: TGTGCCAGCAGCTTAGAGCCAGGGCTTTTCACTGAAGCTTTCTTT. Amino acids: CASSLEPGLFTEAFF.

The DNA of the CDR3 is TGCGCCAGCAGCTGGCCGGGACTAGCGGGAGTAGAGACCCAGTACTTC. Protein sequence: CASSWPGLAGVETQYF. The rearrangement uses TRBV5-1 and TRBJ2-5; 14 bases agree with TRBD2. The CDR3 sequence is 16 residues long. CDR1 and CDR2 (germline): SGHRS, YFSETQ. V gave up 3 bases and J gave up 4 bases; unmatched junction bases: 5.

This clone was picked up a small number of times. The chain employs TRBV28 and TRBJ2-7, with TRBD2 as a possible D gene (6 bases). CDR3 length equals 14 residues. CDR1 and CDR2 from the germline V gene are MDHEN and SYDVKM. V lost 8 bases and J lost 0, with 14 bases in between. The CDR3 spells CASSRDFSSYEQYF. CDR3 in DNA: TGTGCCAGCTCCCGGGACTTCAGCTCCTACGAGCAGTACTTC.

In its sample, this clone was seen once. The CDR3 DNA sequence: TGTGCCATCAGTGAGCCGGGACCGGACCCTCATACGCAGTATTTT. Translating it yields CAISEPGPDPHTQYF. The chain is built from TRBV10-3 and TRBJ2-3, with D possibly being TRBD1 or TRBD2 (5 bases each). The V gene's germline CDR1 is ENHRY and CDR2 SYGVKD. This CDR3 is 15 amino acids long. V lost 2 bases and J 7 bases, leaving 16 bases between the germline ends.

The chain combines TRBV7-6 with TRBJ1-3; 9 bases are shared with TRBD1. The CDR3 covers 16 residues. Per the germline V gene, CDR1 is SGHVS and CDR2 is FNYEAQ. The J segment lost 0 bases and the V segment lost 4 bases, leaving 4 bases of the junction unmatched. CDR3 in DNA: TGTGCCAGCAGCTCGACAGGGGGGAGCTCTGGAAACACCATATATTTT. Translation: CASSSTGGSSGNTIYF. Based on the CDR3 plus reference TRBV7-6 and TRBJ1-3, the full variable domain is GAGVSQSPRYKVTKRGQDVALRCDPISGHVSLYWYRQALGQGPEFLTYFNYEAQQDKSGLPNDRFSAERPEGSISTLTIQRTEQRDSAMYRCASSSTGGSSGNTIYFGEGSWLTVV.

The V gene is TRBV6-6, the J gene TRBJ2-7, with TRBD1 matching 8 bases. V shed 8 bases, J shed 3 bases, and the junction held 9 bases outside the gene matches. This CDR3 spans 14 amino acids. CDR1 and CDR2 (germline): MNHNY, SVGAGI (reference sequence). CDR3: CASGRQGAYYEQYF. DNA for the CDR3: TGTGCCAGCGGGAGGCAGGGGGCCTACTACGAGCAGTACTTC.

To note about this clone: A read error may account for a junction end that differs from germline. This chain joins TRBV28 and TRBJ2-7; TRBD1 might be the D (6 bases). Germline values: CDR1 MDHEN, CDR2 SYDVKM. This CDR3 spans 13 amino acids. The CDR3 region has the DNA TGTGCCAGCAGTGTACTATCAGGGGACCGCAGGCACTTC. This codes for CASSVLSGDRRHF.

This sequence joins TRBV30 and TRBJ1-5; the D gene is possibly TRBD1 (6 bases). Deletions cut 0 bases from V and 7 bases from J, with 10 bases between. The CDR3 extends over 13 amino acids. CDR1 GTSNPN and CDR2 SVGIG come from the germline V gene (reference sequence). The CDR3 DNA reads as TGTGCCTGGAGTGTGGGGGGCGGACAGCCCCAGCATTTT. This encodes CAWSVGGGQPQHF. The full variable domain, completed using reference TRBV30 and TRBJ1-5, is SQTIHQWPATLVQPVGSPLSLECTVEGTSNPNLYWYRQAAGRGLQLLFYSVGIGQISSEVPQNLSASRPQDRQFILSSKKLLLSDSGFYLCAWSVGGGQPQHFGDGTRLSIL.

The chain is built from TRBV7-9 and TRBJ1-3; 7 positions agree with TRBD1. This CDR3 contains 17 residues. V trimming: 7 bases; J trimming: 0 bases; junction bases outside the gene matches: 12. From germline, CDR1 is SEHNR and CDR2 FQNEAQ (reference sequence). This CDR3 is CASTWEDRRSSGNTIYF. The CDR3 coding sequence is TGTGCCAGCACCTGGGAGGACAGGAGAAGCTCTGGAAACACCATATATTTT.

The chain joins TRBV5-4 to TRBJ2-1; D unclear. With 3 bases removed from V and 9 bases from J, the gap between germline ends came to 19 bases. The germline V gene encodes CDR1 SGHNT and CDR2 YYREEE (reference sequence). There are 15 residues in the CDR3. In DNA, the CDR3 is TGTGCCAGCAGCTCGGCAGGAGAAGGGCGTGGTGAGCAGTTCTTC. Its protein is CASSSAGEGRGEQFF.

The chain combines TRBV15 with TRBJ2-5; D is ambiguous. V was clipped by 3 bases and J by 9 bases, with 20 bases between them. This CDR3 region has 15 residues. Germline V gene sequence: CDR1 LNHNV, CDR2 YYDKDF (reference sequence). CDR3 residues: CATSREPPPSDAQYF. CDR3 sequence (DNA): TGTGCCACCAGCAGGGAGCCCCCTCCGTCAGACGCCCAGTACTTC.